A single sample is the source of the 30 T cell receptor beta chains below, sequenced in a study of shared clonotypes between healthy human individuals. The method was immunoSEQ multiplex PCR; TCRdb's version includes in-frame clones alone and lacks a portion of them. The repertoire holds 2 million or so clones, roughly 94% seen once, with 0.1% to 0.15% in the top ten. Sample: naive CD4+ T cells sorted from blood. Subset reported: CD45RA+ positively selected. These receptors were obtained from a man aged 18 to 30 in good health.

The CDR3 sequence is CASSEGLAGVNEQFF. For the CDR3, the DNA is TGTGCCAGCAGTGAAGGACTAGCGGGGGTTAATGAGCAGTTCTTC. V and J are TRBV2 and TRBJ2-1, with 12 bases lining up with TRBD2. CDR1 and CDR2 from the germline V gene are SNHLY and FYNNEI. V dropped 1 base and J dropped 7; count of bases not matched to a gene: 2. CDR3 size: 15 residues.

The rearrangement links TRBV19 to TRBJ1-6; 10 nucleotides align to TRBD1. The ends lost 4 bases at V and 9 bases at J; junction bases unmatched: 6. This CDR3 is built from 15 residues. Germline V CDR1 and CDR2: LNHDA, SQIVND (reference sequence). CDR3: CASSTRTGGSSPLHF. CDR3 coding DNA: TGTGCCAGTAGTACGCGGACAGGGGGTAGTTCACCCCTCCACTTT.

V is TRBV18 and J is TRBJ1-2; D gene unclear. Trimming took 6 bases from V and 2 from J, leaving 10 bases between them. From germline, CDR1 is KGHSH and CDR2 LQKENI. This CDR3 is built from 13 residues. DNA of the CDR3: TGTGCCAGCTCCGCCAAGGGCAACTATGGCTACACCTTC. Translating it yields CASSAKGNYGYTF.

This clone was recorded a few times. The gene calls are TRBV30 and TRBJ2-1; 7 bases match TRBD2. The CDR3 loop spans 13 amino acids. Germline CDR1 GTSNPN, CDR2 SVGIG (reference sequence). Germline trimming cut 5 bases from V and 4 bases from J; bases unmatched to any gene: 5. The CDR3 bases are TGTGCCTGGGAGCGGGACGAATACAATGAGCAGTTCTTC. Residues: CAWERDEYNEQFF.

The gene calls are TRBV12-5 and TRBJ2-7; no clear D. Germline V gene sequence: CDR1 LGHNT, CDR2 FRNRAP. Trimming left V 1 base short and J 1 base short, with 5 bases between. The CDR3 extends over 13 amino acids. For the CDR3, the DNA is TGTGCTAGTGGTTTGGACAGATCCTACGAGCAGTACTTC. Translation gives CASGLDRSYEQYF.

This clone was counted a single time. The chain joins TRBV9 to TRBJ2-1; a possible D gene is TRBD1 (6 bases). Trimming took 3 bases from V and 8 from J, leaving 18 bases between them. The CDR3 sequence is 15 residues long. Germline V gene lookup returns CDR1 SGDLS and CDR2 YYNGEE. CDR3 nucleotide sequence: TGTGCCAGCAGCGGGACGGGACACCCGAGGGATGAGCAGTTCTTC. Translation: CASSGTGHPRDEQFF.

The chain is built from TRBV6-1 and TRBJ1-6; possible D gene TRBD1, 5 bases. CDR3 length equals 15 residues. The germline gives CDR1 MNHNS, CDR2 SASEGT. Trimming pared 6 bases from V and 1 base from J, leaving 10 bases between. CDR3 residues: CASRQGSSYNSPLHF. CDR3 DNA sequence: TGTGCCAGCAGGCAGGGAAGTTCCTATAATTCACCCCTCCACTTT.

This chain uses TRBV6-6 with TRBJ1-6, with D uncertain. Germline loops: CDR1 MNHNY, CDR2 SVGAGI (reference sequence). The CDR3 is 15 residues long. V was trimmed by 2 bases and J by 5 bases, leaving 10 bases between them. The CDR3 nucleotides are TGTGCCAGCAGTTACCGAGGAGTGGATAATTCACCCCTCCACTTT. It specifies CASSYRGVDNSPLHF.

Note on this clone: The sample has other DNA sequences that encode this CDR3 too. The chain recombines TRBV10-3 with TRBJ2-3; no clear D gene. The CDR3 runs 11 residues. Germline values: CDR1 ENHRY, CDR2 SYGVKD. Trimming shortened V by 6 bases and J by 3 bases, and 4 bases separated the two germline ends. The CDR3 sequence: CAISSTDTQYF. In DNA form, the CDR3 reads TGTGCCATCAGCTCAACAGATACGCAGTATTTT.

The chain links TRBV30 to TRBJ2-1, with D perhaps TRBD1 (6 bases). Germline loops: CDR1 GTSNPN, CDR2 SVGIG (reference sequence). The CDR3 has 13 amino acids. V was clipped by 4 bases and J by 5 bases, with 12 bases between them. CDR3 protein: CAWMGTRNNEQFF. The CDR3 region has the DNA TGTGCCTGGATGGGGACACGGAACAATGAGCAGTTCTTC.

This chain uses TRBV7-9 with TRBJ2-7, with TRBD1 identical over 7 bases. This CDR3 region has 15 residues. The germline V gene has CDR1 SEHNR and CDR2 FQNEAQ (reference sequence). V lost 5 bases and J lost 0; bases outside the gene matches: 7. The CDR3 nucleotides are TGTGCCAGCAGCAAGGGACAGCTGAGCTCCTACGAGCAGTACTTC. Translated, it gives CASSKGQLSSYEQYF.

The V gene is TRBV25-1, the J gene TRBJ2-6, with 7 bases aligning to TRBD1. Germline loops: CDR1 MGHDK, CDR2 SYGVNS. V lost 4 bases, J lost 2 bases, and 5 bases stayed unmatched. The CDR3 consists of 16 residues. Written as DNA, the CDR3 is TGTGCCAGCAGTGCGGGACAGCCCCCTGGGGCCAACGTCCTGACTTTC. Translating gives CASSAGQPPGANVLTF. The whole variable domain, remainder taken from reference TRBV25-1 and TRBJ2-6, is EADIYQTPRYLVIGTGKKITLECSQTMGHDKMYWYQQDPGMELHLIHYSYGVNSTEKGDLSSESTVSRIRTEHFPLTLESARPSHTSQYLCASSAGQPPGANVLTFGAGSRLTVL.

The genes are TRBV20-1 and TRBJ2-7; D is unclear. CDR1 is DFQATT, CDR2 SNEGSKA, per germline (reference sequence). The CDR3 length is 11 residues. Between the trimmed V and J ends, which lost 7 bases and 4 bases, there was a span of 11 bases. The CDR3 coding sequence is TGCAGTGGAAAAGAGGAGTACGAGCAGTACTTC. It translates to CSGKEEYEQYF.

This clone was counted a single time. It may be a read error: a sequence one base away is much more abundant. The CDR3 here is CAGSRETAGERYYGYTF. CDR3 DNA sequence: TGTGCCGGCAGCCGAGAGACGGCAGGGGAAAGATACTATGGCTACACCTTC. The chain couples TRBV7-8 to TRBJ1-2, with a tentative D call TRBD1 (6 bases). The V gene's germline CDR1 is SGHVS and CDR2 FQNEAQ. CDR3 length: 17 amino acids.

The chain uses TRBV2 and TRBJ1-6; 9 bases line up with TRBD1. CDR1 and CDR2 from the germline V gene are SNHLY and FYNNEI. V was clipped by 7 bases and J by 0 bases; unmatched bases: 7. The CDR3 is 17 amino acids. For the CDR3, the DNA is TGTGCCAGCAAGACGGACAGGGGAAGCTCCTATAATTCACCCCTCCACTTT. This gives the protein CASKTDRGSSYNSPLHF.

The rearrangement joins TRBV6-5 to TRBJ2-7; no reliable D call. V was cut by 9 bases and J by 3 bases, with 15 bases left in between. CDR3 length equals 13 residues. Per the germline V gene, CDR1 is MNHEY and CDR2 is SVGAGI. CDR3 residues: CASSPRIYYEQYF. The CDR3 DNA follows: TGTGCCAGTTCCCCCAGGATCTACTACGAGCAGTACTTC.

A note on this clone: At the DNA level, this CDR3 is encoded by other sequences in the same sample as well. The chain uses TRBV20-1 and TRBJ2-7; no definite D call. Trimming removed 1 base at V and 3 bases at J, with 4 bases between. The CDR3 length is 11 residues. Germline CDR1 reads DFQATT; CDR2 reads SNEGSKA (reference sequence). The CDR3 DNA follows: TGCAGTGCTAGAGTAAACTACGAGCAGTACTTC. It specifies CSARVNYEQYF.

The chain has TRBV2 and TRBJ1-5, with 8 nucleotides matching TRBD1. With V trimmed by 7 bases and J by 0 bases, 5 bases remained unmatched. Germline V CDR1 and CDR2: SNHLY, FYNNEI. This CDR3 is 15 amino acids long. The CDR3 sequence: CASTGQGDSNQPQHF. The CDR3 nucleotides are TGTGCCAGCACCGGACAGGGAGATAGCAATCAGCCCCAGCATTTT.

This clone was observed once. This chain connects TRBV5-1 to TRBJ1-2, with no clear D. Germline loops: CDR1 SGHRS, CDR2 YFSETQ. With 4 bases removed from V and 1 base from J, the gap between germline ends came to 14 bases. The CDR3 loop spans 15 amino acids. The CDR3 coding sequence is TGCGCCAGCAGCATAGGGAACACGGATAACTATGGCTACACCTTC. Amino acid sequence: CASSIGNTDNYGYTF.

The chain uses TRBV28 and TRBJ1-1; D not certain. V lost 5 bases, J lost 0 bases, and 13 bases lay in between. The germline gives CDR1 MDHEN, CDR2 SYDVKM. This CDR3 has 15 residues. This chain's CDR3 is CASSAPSRMNTEAFF. CDR3 coding DNA: TGTGCCAGCAGTGCACCCTCCAGAATGAACACTGAAGCTTTCTTT. Looking up the rest from reference TRBV28 and TRBJ1-1 gives the full variable domain: DVKVTQSSRYLVKRTGEKVFLECVQDMDHENMFWYRQDPGLGLRLIYFSYDVKMKEKGDIPEGYSVSREKKERFSLILESASTNQTSMYLCASSAPSRMNTEAFFGQGTRLTVV.

The chain has TRBV10-2 and TRBJ2-6, with 8 bases lining up with TRBD1. This CDR3 has 17 residues. Germline CDR1 reads WSHSY; CDR2 reads SAAADI. The ends lost 6 bases at V and 0 bases at J; junction bases unmatched: 7. The CDR3 region is CASRPGQATSGANVLTF. The CDR3 DNA is TGCGCCAGCAGGCCGGGACAGGCGACCTCTGGGGCCAACGTCCTGACTTTC.

The chain joins TRBV7-8 to TRBJ1-5; 9 nucleotides align to TRBD1. The CDR3 length is 14 residues. Germline V gene lookup returns CDR1 SGHVS and CDR2 FQNEAQ. Trimming at V came to 4 bases and at J to 7 bases, leaving 5 bases not matched to a gene. Written as DNA, the CDR3 is TGTGCCAGCAGCTCAAACAGGGGGCGGCAGCCCCAGCATTTT. Translated, it gives CASSSNRGRQPQHF.

The CDR3 reads CASSYSTSQPDTQYF. The DNA for the CDR3 is TGTGCCAGCAGTTACTCGACTAGTCAGCCAGATACGCAGTATTTT. The V call is TRBV6-6, the J call TRBJ2-3; possibly TRBD2 for D (6 bases). In germline, CDR1 is MNHNY, CDR2 SVGAGI (reference sequence). The CDR3 covers 15 residues. V was shortened by 0 bases and J by 4 bases, with 11 bases between the two germline ends.

V and J are TRBV5-1 and TRBJ2-1; 8 positions agree with TRBD2. CDR1 is SGHRS, CDR2 YFSETQ, per germline. The CDR3 totals 15 residues. V lost 0 bases, J lost 4 bases, and 3 bases stayed unmatched. This chain's CDR3 is CASSLGTGGYNEQFF. The CDR3 DNA follows: TGCGCCAGCAGCTTGGGTACGGGAGGGTACAATGAGCAGTTCTTC.

The V and J genes are TRBV10-3 and TRBJ2-2; D gene uncertain. The CDR3 extends over 14 amino acids. With 7 bases removed from V and 1 base from J, the gap between germline ends came to 10 bases. CDR1 is ENHRY and CDR2 is SYGVKD in the germline V gene. CDR3 in amino acids: CAIKSGQNTGELFF. As DNA, the CDR3 is TGTGCCATCAAAAGTGGGCAGAACACCGGGGAGCTGTTTTTT.

The rearrangement joins TRBV5-4 to TRBJ1-4; TRBD1 agrees at 8 bases. This CDR3 region has 16 residues. V shed 2 bases and J 4 bases; nucleotides not matched to a gene: 7. The V gene's germline CDR1 is SGHNT and CDR2 YYREEE (reference sequence). The CDR3 DNA reads TGTGCCAGCAGCTTCACCGGACAGGGCAATAATGAAAAACTGTTTTTT. Its protein is CASSFTGQGNNEKLFF.

Here the CDR3 reads CASSLKQILYF. DNA for the CDR3: TGTGCCAGCAGCTTAAAACAGATCCTATACTTC. This chain joins TRBV11-2 and TRBJ2-7, with unresolved D. This CDR3 region has 11 residues. V gave up 2 bases and J gave up 13 bases, with 12 bases separating them. Germline V gives CDR1 SGHAT, CDR2 FQNNGV.

The V gene is TRBV15, the J gene TRBJ2-3; D unresolved. There are 14 residues in the CDR3. Trimming pared 4 bases from V and 1 base from J, leaving 9 bases between. Germline V gene data show CDR1 as LNHNV and CDR2 as YYDKDF (reference sequence). The CDR3 nucleotides read TGTGCCACCAGCATAGGACCGGGCACAGATACGCAGTATTTT. Residues: CATSIGPGTDTQYF.

The chain carries TRBV6-6 and TRBJ2-7, with TRBD1 matching 7 bases. There are 14 residues in the CDR3. Per the germline V gene, CDR1 is MNHNY and CDR2 is SVGAGI (reference sequence). V trimming: 4 bases; J trimming: 2 bases; junction bases outside the gene matches: 5. CDR3 sequence reads: CASSFSTGTYEQYF. The CDR3 coding sequence is TGTGCCAGCAGTTTTTCGACAGGGACCTACGAGCAGTACTTC.

Concerning this clone: Different DNA sequences within this sample yield the same CDR3. The V gene is TRBV18, the J gene TRBJ1-1, with no clear D. Trimming stripped 2 bases from V and 1 base from J, with 5 bases between. The germline V gene encodes CDR1 KGHSH and CDR2 LQKENI. CDR3 length equals 13 residues. The CDR3 here is CASSPVRNTEAFF. The CDR3 DNA is TGTGCCAGCTCACCAGTCCGGAACACTGAAGCTTTCTTT.